The rows below give T cell receptor beta chains drawn from one sample of a study of blood T cell repertoires in COVID-19. Sequencing was performed with immunoSEQ multiplex PCR; in TCRdb, only in-frame clones are kept and a portion is missing. The sample has around 220,000 clones; 84% are singletons. Source material: peripheral blood. Receptor source: a man aged 25 to 40 with active or convalescent COVID-19. The CDR3 runs from the conserved cysteine through the conserved F or W. A D gene is named only where the DNA matches it firmly. Clone size, where shown, is once, few, many, or a class for clones that have expanded.

NA | TRBD2 | TRBJ2-1 | TRBV29-1 | CSGGAGGGEQFF | TGCAGCGGAGGGGCGGGAGGGGGCGAGCAGTTCTTC
NA | NA | TRBJ2-5 | TRBV7-2 | CASSPVHKETQYF | TGTGCCAGCAGCCCAGTTCACAAAGAGACCCAGTACTTC
NA | NA | TRBJ2-5 | TRBV10-1 | CASSEGPVPQETQYF | TGCGCCAGCAGTGAGGGTCCAGTCCCCCAAGAGACCCAGTACTTC
NA | NA | TRBJ1-5 | TRBV7-8 | CASSLDRNYQPQHF | TGTGCCAGCAGTCTAGACAGGAATTATCAGCCCCAGCATTTT
once | TRBD1 | TRBJ2-4 | TRBV5-6 | CASSPVQGPKNIQYF | TGTGCCAGCAGCCCAGTACAGGGGCCCAAAAACATTCAGTACTTC
few | TRBD1 | TRBJ1-6 | TRBV11-3 | CASSATGVSPLHF | TGTGCCAGCAGCGCGACAGGGGTGTCACCCCTCCACTTT
NA | TRBD1 | TRBJ1-1 | TRBV29-1 | CSVKGAGGLTEAFF | TGCAGCGTTAAAGGGGCAGGGGGATTGACTGAAGCTTTCTTT
NA | TRBD2 | TRBJ2-1 | TRBV5-1 | CASSLVTSGGRGSYNEQFF | TGCGCCAGCAGCTTGGTTACTAGCGGGGGGAGGGGCTCCTACAATGAGCAGTTCTTC
NA | TRBD1 | TRBJ2-2 | TRBV12-3/TRBV12-4 | CASSDRARGELFF | TGTGCCAGCAGCGACAGGGCCCGCGGGGAGCTGTTTTTT
NA | NA | TRBJ2-7 | TRBV27 | CASKTGPSYEQYF | TGTGCCAGCAAGACGGGTCCCTCCTACGAGCAGTACTTC
NA | NA | TRBJ1-1 | TRBV7-2 | CASRAGPGVTEAFF | TGTGCCAGCAGAGCCGGGCCCGGGGTCACTGAAGCTTTCTTT
NA | NA | TRBJ2-7 | TRBV10-3 | CAISETRYEQYF | TGTGCCATCAGTGAGACTCGCTACGAGCAGTACTTC
NA | NA | TRBJ1-2 | TRBV19 | CASSLAVDYGYTF | TGTGCCAGTAGCCTCGCAGTGGACTATGGCTACACCTTC
NA | NA | TRBJ2-7 | TRBV14 | CASSHASGGGYEQYF | TGTGCCAGCAGCCACGCCTCTGGAGGTGGCTACGAGCAGTACTTC
NA | TRBD2 | TRBJ2-3 | TRBV7-9 | CASSAQLAGEGDTQYF | TGTGCCAGCAGCGCCCAACTAGCGGGAGAGGGCGATACGCAGTATTTT
NA | NA | TRBJ2-3 | TRBV6-1 | CASSEGPGTDTQYF | TGTGCCAGCAGTGAAGGACCCGGGACAGATACGCAGTATTTT
NA | NA | TRBJ1-1 | TRBV27 | CASSPGGFNTEAFF | TGTGCCAGCTCCCCTGGGGGGTTTAACACTGAAGCTTTCTTT
NA | NA | TRBJ2-7 | TRBV2 | CASIAGQTSIGQYF | TGTGCCAGCATTGCAGGGCAGACAAGCATAGGGCAGTACTTC
NA | TRBD1 | TRBJ1-1 | TRBV19 | CASSIQGGTAEAFF | TGTGCCAGTAGTATCCAGGGGGGTACGGCTGAAGCTTTCTTT
NA | TRBD1 | TRBJ2-7 | TRBV4-1 | CASSHTTDRGLYEQYF | TGCGCCAGCAGCCACACTACGGACAGGGGCCTCTACGAGCAGTACTTC
once | NA | TRBJ2-7 | TRBV29-1 | CSFNRGGSYEQYF | TGCAGCTTTAACAGGGGAGGTTCCTACGAGCAGTACTTC
NA | NA | TRBJ2-1 | TRBV5-1 | CASSLAEPSYNEQFF | TGCGCCAGCAGCTTGGCGGAGCCCTCCTACAATGAGCAGTTCTTC
NA | NA | TRBJ1-2 | TRBV18 | CASSPREYGYTF | TGTGCCAGCTCACCGCGGGAGTATGGCTACACCTTC
few | TRBD1 | TRBJ2-1 | TRBV14 | CASSQSGGLWQFF | TGTGCCAGCAGCCAATCAGGGGGCCTCTGGCAGTTCTTC
NA | TRBD1 | TRBJ1-1 | TRBV28 | CASSLSQGRVEAFF | TGTGCCAGCAGTTTGTCACAGGGGCGGGTTGAAGCTTTCTTT
NA | TRBD2 | TRBJ2-1 | TRBV18 | CASSPRPFPGLAGIYNEQFF | TGTGCCAGCTCACCACGACCTTTCCCGGGACTAGCGGGTATATACAATGAGCAGTTCTTC
NA | TRBD1 | TRBJ1-4 | TRBV7-9 | CASSQTGFEKLFF | TGTGCCAGCAGCCAGACAGGGTTTGAAAAACTGTTTTTT
once | TRBD2 | TRBJ2-5 | TRBV13 | CASSTRTSGQETQYF | TGTGCCAGCAGCACCCGGACTAGCGGTCAAGAGACCCAGTACTTC
once | NA | TRBJ1-1 | TRBV19 | CASSIVAGSQITEAFF | TGTGCCAGTAGTATAGTTGCAGGTTCCCAAATCACTGAAGCTTTCTTT
NA | NA | TRBJ1-1 | TRBV28 | CASSLGSVLAAAFF | TGTGCCAGCAGTTTAGGCTCAGTTTTGGCGGCCGCTTTCTTT
NA | NA | TRBJ2-7 | TRBV14 | CASSYSALLGEQYF | TGTGCCAGCAGCTATAGCGCACTCCTAGGAGAGCAGTACTTC
NA | NA | TRBJ2-7 | TRBV28 | CASSRPQEVFYEQYF | TGTGCCAGCAGCCGCCCCCAAGAGGTATTCTACGAGCAGTACTTC
NA | TRBD2 | TRBJ2-1 | TRBV19 | CASSFVVRVIAGGHGDEQFF | TGTGCCAGTAGTTTCGTGGTTCGGGTAATAGCGGGGGGCCACGGGGATGAGCAGTTCTTC
NA | NA | TRBJ1-6 | TRBV30 | CAWSQGWGASPLHF | TGTGCCTGGAGCCAAGGTTGGGGAGCTTCACCCCTCCACTTT
once | NA | TRBJ1-4 | TRBV6-5 | CASSYSMLGLAEKLFF | TGTGCCAGCAGTTACTCTATGTTGGGCTTAGCGGAAAAACTGTTTTTT
NA | NA | TRBJ2-5 | TRBV6-2/TRBV6-3 | CASSAQLPKIRTQYF | TGTGCCAGCAGTGCCCAACTACCGAAGATTCGGACCCAGTACTTC
NA | NA | TRBJ1-4 | TRBV28 | CASSLPTGGNEKLFF | TGTGCCAGCAGTCTTCCGACAGGCGGTAATGAAAAACTGTTTTTT
NA | NA | TRBJ1-3 | TRBV7-2 | CASSTTAISHLDF | TGTGCCAGCAGCACGACAGCGATCTCTCATCTGGATTTT
once | NA | TRBJ1-1 | TRBV19 | CASSDGQTLSKGAFF | TGTGCCAGTAGTGACGGACAGACCCTTTCCAAAGGAGCTTTCTTT
NA | TRBD2 | TRBJ2-3 | TRBV9 | CASSVRGLAGGTDTQYF | TGTGCCAGCAGCGTCCGAGGACTAGCGGGAGGCACAGATACGCAGTATTTT
NA | NA | TRBJ2-1 | TRBV30 | CAWSVLGGQFF | TGTGCCTGGAGTGTTTTGGGGGGGCAGTTCTTC
NA | NA | TRBJ2-1 | TRBV7-6 | CASSSDKDFYNEQFF | TGTGCCAGCAGCTCCGACAAGGACTTTTACAATGAGCAGTTCTTC
NA | TRBD1 | TRBJ2-5 | TRBV28 | CASSLSRDRSWSRETQYF | TGTGCCAGCAGTTTATCCCGGGACAGATCGTGGAGTCGGGAGACCCAGTACTTC
NA | NA | TRBJ1-1 | TRBV6-5 | CASSRAPRAHEAFF | TGTGCCAGCAGCCGTGCCCCGCGGGCGCATGAAGCTTTCTTT
NA | NA | TRBJ2-1 | TRBV3-1/TRBV3-2 | CASSHSQGGSYNEQFF | TGTGCCAGCAGCCATAGCCAGGGAGGCTCCTACAATGAGCAGTTCTTC
few | NA | TRBJ1-6 | TRBV10-1 | CASSDVDIARNSPLHF | TGCGCCAGCAGTGACGTGGACATTGCACGTAATTCACCCCTCCACTTT
few | NA | TRBJ2-1 | TRBV7-6 | CASTPIDYNEQFF | TGTGCCAGCACCCCAATAGACTACAATGAGCAGTTCTTC
NA | TRBD1 | TRBJ1-2 | TRBV14 | CASSSGQDPYTF | TGTGCCAGCAGCAGCGGACAGGATCCCTACACCTTC
NA | TRBD2 | TRBJ2-5 | TRBV7-8 | CASSPLVGAGGIGETQYF | TGTGCCAGCAGCCCCCTTGTCGGTGCGGGGGGCATTGGGGAGACCCAGTACTTC
NA | TRBD1 | TRBJ2-7 | TRBV3-1/TRBV3-2 | CASSPRQGPTSEQYF | TGTGCCAGCAGCCCCAGACAGGGGCCCACTTCTGAGCAGTACTTC
NA | NA | TRBJ2-5 | TRBV4-3 | CASSPDYLNQETQYF | TGCGCCAGCAGCCCAGACTACTTAAACCAAGAGACCCAGTACTTC